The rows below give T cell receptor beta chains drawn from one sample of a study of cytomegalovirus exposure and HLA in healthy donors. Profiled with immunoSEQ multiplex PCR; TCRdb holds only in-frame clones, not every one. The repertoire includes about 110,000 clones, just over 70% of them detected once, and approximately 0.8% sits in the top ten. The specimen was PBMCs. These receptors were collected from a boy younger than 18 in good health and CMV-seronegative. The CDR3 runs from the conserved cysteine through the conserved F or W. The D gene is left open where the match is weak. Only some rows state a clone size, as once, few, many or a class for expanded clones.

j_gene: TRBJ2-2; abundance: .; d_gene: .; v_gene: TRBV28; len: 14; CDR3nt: TGTGCCAGCAGTTTACTGACAAGAACCGGGGAGCTGTTTTTT; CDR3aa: CASSLLTRTGELFF
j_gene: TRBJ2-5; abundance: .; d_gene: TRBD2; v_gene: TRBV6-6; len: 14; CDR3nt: TGTGCCAGCAGTCGGGGGGGGGTATGGGAGACCCAGTACTTC; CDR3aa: CASSRGGVWETQYF
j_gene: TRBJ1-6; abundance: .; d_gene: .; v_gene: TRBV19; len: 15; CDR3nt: TGTGCCAGTAGCATCGTTTTCACAGGGAGGGCACCCCTCCACTTT; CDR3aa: CASSIVFTGRAPLHF
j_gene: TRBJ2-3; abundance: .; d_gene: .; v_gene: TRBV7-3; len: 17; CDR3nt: TGTGCCAGCAGCTTAGGGTCCAGGGGGACTAGCACAGATACGCAGTATTTT; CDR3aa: CASSLGSRGTSTDTQYF
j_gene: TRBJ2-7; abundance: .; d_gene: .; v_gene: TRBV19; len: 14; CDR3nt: TGTGCCAGTAGTATAGTGTCGAGCTCCTACGAGCAGTACTTC; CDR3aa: CASSIVSSSYEQYF
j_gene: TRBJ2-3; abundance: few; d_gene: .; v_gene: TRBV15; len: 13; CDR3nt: TGTGCCACCAGCAAAGCGGGCACAGATACGCAGTATTTT; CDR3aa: CATSKAGTDTQYF
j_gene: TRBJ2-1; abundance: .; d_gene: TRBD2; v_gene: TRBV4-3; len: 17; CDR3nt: TGCGCCAGCAGCCAAGAGAATGGGCTAGCGGGGGGTAATGAGCAGTTCTTC; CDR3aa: CASSQENGLAGGNEQFF
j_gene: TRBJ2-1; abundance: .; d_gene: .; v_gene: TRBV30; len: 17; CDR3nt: TGTGCCTGGAGTGGCAACCGGGCCTCGGGGTCCTACAATGAGCAGTTCTTC; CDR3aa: CAWSGNRASGSYNEQFF
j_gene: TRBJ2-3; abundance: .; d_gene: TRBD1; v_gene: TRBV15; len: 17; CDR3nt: TGTGCCACCAGCAGAGCAAAATGGACAGGCATCACAGATACGCAGTATTTT; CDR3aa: CATSRAKWTGITDTQYF
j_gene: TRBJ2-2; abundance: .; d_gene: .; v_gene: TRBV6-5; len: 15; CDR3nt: TGTGCCAGCAGTTACCAACCGACAGTCACCGGGGAGCTGTTTTTT; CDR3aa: CASSYQPTVTGELFF
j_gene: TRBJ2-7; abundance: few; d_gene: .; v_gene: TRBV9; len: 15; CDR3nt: TGTGCCAGCAGCATATACTCAAGCTTTTCCTACGAGCAGTACTTC; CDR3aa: CASSIYSSFSYEQYF
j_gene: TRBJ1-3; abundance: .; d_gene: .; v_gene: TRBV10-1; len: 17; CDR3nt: TGCGCCAGCAGTGAGTCGGGGAGGGCTCTCTCTGGAAACACCATATATTTT; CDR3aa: CASSESGRALSGNTIYF
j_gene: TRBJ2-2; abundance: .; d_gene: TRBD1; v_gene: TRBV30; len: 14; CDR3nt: TGTGCCTGGAGTCAGGACAGGTGGACCGGGGAGCTGTTTTTT; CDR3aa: CAWSQDRWTGELFF
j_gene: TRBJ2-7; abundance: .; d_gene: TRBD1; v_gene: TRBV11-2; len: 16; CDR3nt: TGTGCCAGCAGAACGCTTTCGACAGGGTGGCTGGGCGAGCAGTACTTC; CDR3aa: CASRTLSTGWLGEQYF
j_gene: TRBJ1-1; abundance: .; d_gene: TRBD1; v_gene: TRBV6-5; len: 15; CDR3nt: TGTGCCAGCAGTTACGCATCACAGGGGAAGACTGAAGCTTTCTTT; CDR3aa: CASSYASQGKTEAFF
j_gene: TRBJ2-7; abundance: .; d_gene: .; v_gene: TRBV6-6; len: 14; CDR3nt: TGTGCCAGCAGTTACTCGACCAGGCTCTACGAGCAGTACTTC; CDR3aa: CASSYSTRLYEQYF
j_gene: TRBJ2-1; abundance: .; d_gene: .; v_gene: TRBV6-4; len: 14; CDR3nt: TGTGCCAGCAGCCCCGGGACTGGGTCTGGGGAGCAGTTCTTC; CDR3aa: CASSPGTGSGEQFF
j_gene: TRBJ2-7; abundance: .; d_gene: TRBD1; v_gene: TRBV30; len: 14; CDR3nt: TGTGCCTGGGATATGACGGGACAGTCGTACGAGCAGTACTTC; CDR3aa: CAWDMTGQSYEQYF
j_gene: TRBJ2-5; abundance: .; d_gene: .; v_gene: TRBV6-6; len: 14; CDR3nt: TGTGCCAGCAGGCACGACAGGATTCAAGAGACCCAGTACTTC; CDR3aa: CASRHDRIQETQYF
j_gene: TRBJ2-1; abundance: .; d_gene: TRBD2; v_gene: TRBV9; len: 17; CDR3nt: TGTGCCAGCAGCGTAGAAGGAGTGGCTAGCGGGAGCTATGAGCAGTTCTTC; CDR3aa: CASSVEGVASGSYEQFF
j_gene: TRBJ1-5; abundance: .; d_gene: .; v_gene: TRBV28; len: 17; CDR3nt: TGTGCCAGCAGCATCCCTACGCTTCGGGGGGCCAATCAGCCCCAGCATTTT; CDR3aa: CASSIPTLRGANQPQHF
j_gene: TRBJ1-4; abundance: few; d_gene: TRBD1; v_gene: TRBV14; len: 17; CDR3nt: TGTGCCAGCAGCTCCCTGGGACAGGGGGCGTTAGATGAAAAACTGTTTTTT; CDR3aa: CASSSLGQGALDEKLFF
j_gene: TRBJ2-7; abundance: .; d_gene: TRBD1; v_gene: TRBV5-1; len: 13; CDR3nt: TGCGCCAGCTGTGACAGGGGAGGCTACGAGCAGTACTTC; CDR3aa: CASCDRGGYEQYF
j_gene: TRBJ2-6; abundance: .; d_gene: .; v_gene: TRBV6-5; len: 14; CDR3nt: TGTGCCAGCAGCAGACTCTCTGGGGCCAACGTCCTGACTTTC; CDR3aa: CASSRLSGANVLTF
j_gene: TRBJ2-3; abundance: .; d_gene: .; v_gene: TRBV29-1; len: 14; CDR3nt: TGCAGCGTCCCCGGTGGACTTAGCACAGATACGCAGTATTTT; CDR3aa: CSVPGGLSTDTQYF
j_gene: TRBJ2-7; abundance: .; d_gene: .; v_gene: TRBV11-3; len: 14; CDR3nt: TGTGCCAGCAGCTTGGGGGGAGAGAACTACGAGCAGTACTTC; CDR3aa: CASSLGGENYEQYF
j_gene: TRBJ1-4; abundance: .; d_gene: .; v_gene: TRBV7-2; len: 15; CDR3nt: TGTGCCAGCAGCCCAGCCGGGACACTTAATGAAAAACTGTTTTTT; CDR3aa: CASSPAGTLNEKLFF
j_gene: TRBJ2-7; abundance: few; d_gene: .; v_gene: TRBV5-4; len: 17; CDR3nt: TGTGCCAGCAGCCCTCCCCCAGGGTATCAGGGTCTAGACGAGCAGTACTTC; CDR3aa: CASSPPPGYQGLDEQYF
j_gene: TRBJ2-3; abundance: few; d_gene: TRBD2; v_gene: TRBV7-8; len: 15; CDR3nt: TGTGCCAGCAGCTTCAGGGCGGGGGGATCTGATACGCAGTATTTT; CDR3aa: CASSFRAGGSDTQYF
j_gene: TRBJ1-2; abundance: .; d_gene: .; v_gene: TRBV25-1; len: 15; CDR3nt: TGTGCCAGCAGCCTCTCCAGCGTATTAAACTATGGCTACACCTTC; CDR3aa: CASSLSSVLNYGYTF
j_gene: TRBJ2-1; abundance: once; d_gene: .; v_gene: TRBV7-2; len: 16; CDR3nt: TGTGCCAGCAGCCCCTCTGGGAGAGAATTATACAATGAGCAGTTCTTC; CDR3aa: CASSPSGRELYNEQFF
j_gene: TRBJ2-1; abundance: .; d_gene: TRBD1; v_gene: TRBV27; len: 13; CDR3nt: TGTGCCAGCGGACAGGGTTTTGGCAATGAGCAGTTCTTC; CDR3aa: CASGQGFGNEQFF
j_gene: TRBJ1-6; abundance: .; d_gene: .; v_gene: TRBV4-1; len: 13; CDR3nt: TGCGCCAGCAGCCTAGCTTTAAATTCACCCCTCCACTTT; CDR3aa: CASSLALNSPLHF
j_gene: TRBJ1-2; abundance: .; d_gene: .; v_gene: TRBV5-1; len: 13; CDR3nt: TGCGCCAGCAGCTTGAAGGGGGTGGGTGGCTACACCTTC; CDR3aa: CASSLKGVGGYTF
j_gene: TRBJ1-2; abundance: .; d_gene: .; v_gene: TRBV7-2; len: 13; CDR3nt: TGTGCCAGCAGCTTAGACGGGAAAGGTCGCTACACCTTC; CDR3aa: CASSLDGKGRYTF
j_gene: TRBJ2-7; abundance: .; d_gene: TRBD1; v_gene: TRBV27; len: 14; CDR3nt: TGTGCCAGCAGTGCCGGGACAGGGTCCTACGAGCAGTACTTC; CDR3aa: CASSAGTGSYEQYF
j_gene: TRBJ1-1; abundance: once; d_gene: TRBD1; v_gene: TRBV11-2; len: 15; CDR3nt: TGTGCCAGCAGCGCGGGACAGAGAATGAACACTGAAGCTTTCTTT; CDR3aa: CASSAGQRMNTEAFF
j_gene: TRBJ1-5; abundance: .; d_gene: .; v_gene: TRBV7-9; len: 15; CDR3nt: TGTGCCAGCAGCTTAGTGGGAGGTCCTTATCAGCCCCAGCATTTT; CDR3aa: CASSLVGGPYQPQHF
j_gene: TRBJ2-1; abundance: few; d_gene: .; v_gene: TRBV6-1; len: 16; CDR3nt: TGTGCCAGCAGTGTACAGTCTAGCGAGACCTACAATGAGCAGTTCTTC; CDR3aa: CASSVQSSETYNEQFF
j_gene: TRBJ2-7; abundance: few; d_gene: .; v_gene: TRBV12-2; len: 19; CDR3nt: TGTGCAAGTCGCTTCGGAGTCCCGGGACAGGGGGCGCGAACCTACGAGCAGTACTTC; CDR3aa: CASRFGVPGQGARTYEQYF
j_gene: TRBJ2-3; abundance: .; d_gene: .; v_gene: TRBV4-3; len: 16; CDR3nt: TGCGCCAGCAGCCAAGATCCTGGGCAGGGCCCAGATACGCAGTATTTT; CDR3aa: CASSQDPGQGPDTQYF
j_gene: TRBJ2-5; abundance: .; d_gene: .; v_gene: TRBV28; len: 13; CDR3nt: TGTGCCAGCAGTATAAGCGGCCAAGAGACCCAGTACTTC; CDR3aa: CASSISGQETQYF
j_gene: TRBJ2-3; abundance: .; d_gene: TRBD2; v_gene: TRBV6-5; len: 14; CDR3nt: TGTGCCAGCAGTAGGGGACTAGGCACAGATACGCAGTATTTT; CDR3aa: CASSRGLGTDTQYF
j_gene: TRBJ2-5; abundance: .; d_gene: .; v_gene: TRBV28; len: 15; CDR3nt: TGTGCCAGCAGCGGCTGGGGCCGAGATCAAGAGACCCAGTACTTC; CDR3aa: CASSGWGRDQETQYF
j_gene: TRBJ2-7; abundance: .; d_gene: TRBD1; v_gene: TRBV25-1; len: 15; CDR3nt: TGTGCCAGCAGTGAATTGGGAGCAGGGGGCAACGAGCAGTACTTC; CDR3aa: CASSELGAGGNEQYF
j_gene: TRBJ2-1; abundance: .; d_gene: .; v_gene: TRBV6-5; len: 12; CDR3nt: TGTGCCAGTAGGGGCTTCTTGGGGGAGCAGTTCTTC; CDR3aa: CASRGFLGEQFF
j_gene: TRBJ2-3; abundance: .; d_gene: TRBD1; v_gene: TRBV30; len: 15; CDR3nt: TGTGCCTGGTCCCGGACAGGGCAGAGCACAGATACGCAGTATTTT; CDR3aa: CAWSRTGQSTDTQYF
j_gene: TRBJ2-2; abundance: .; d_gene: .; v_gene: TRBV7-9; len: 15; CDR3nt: TGTGCCAGCAGCTCCCAACGGAGTTCGAAGGGGGAGCTGTTTTTT; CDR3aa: CASSSQRSSKGELFF
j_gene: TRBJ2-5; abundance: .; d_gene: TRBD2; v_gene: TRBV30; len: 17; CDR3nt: TGTGCCTGGCGACGAGGGTTTATAGCGGGAGGGCCGGAGACCCAGTACTTC; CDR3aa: CAWRRGFIAGGPETQYF